What follows are 18 T cell receptor beta chains derived from one specimen sequenced in a study of beta chain features in type 1 diabetes. Overall study findings and caveats: Shorter TCRB CDR3s, moderately but significantly so, were found in Type 1 diabetes patients in all four CD4+ subsets.

Expressed TCRB transcripts got sequenced, as all isolated RNA was reverse transcribed. The method was immunoSEQ multiplex PCR; TCRdb's version includes in-frame clones alone and lacks a portion of them. The sample has hundreds of thousands of clones; around 15% are singletons. These receptors' targets are unknown. The sample comprised naive CD4+ T cells from blood. The receptors originated from a man in his late teens or twenties with type 1 diabetes.

The gene calls are TRBV6-6 and TRBJ2-5; 7 bases match TRBD1. CDR3 length: 13 residues. In germline, CDR1 is MNHNY, CDR2 SVGAGI (reference sequence). V dropped 8 bases and J dropped 2; count of bases not matched to a gene: 5. CDR3: CASGQVEQETQYF. In DNA, the CDR3 is TGTGCCAGCGGACAGGTTGAACAAGAGACCCAGTACTTC.

The chain is built from TRBV23-1 and TRBJ1-1, with unresolved D. TRBV23-1 is marked as an open reading frame, function uncertain. The CDR3 length is 13 residues. Trimming left V 0 bases short and J 11 bases short, with 13 bases between. The CDR3 bases are TGCGCCAGCAGTCAATCGTGGTCTAGCCTGGCTTTCTTT. Translation gives CASSQSWSSLAFF.

This clone was counted a few times. The J gene is TRBJ1-1, the V gene TRBV25-1, with TRBD1 identical over 9 bases. This CDR3 comprises 15 residues. The germline V gene has CDR1 MGHDK and CDR2 SYGVNS. V lost 4 bases and J lost 5; bases outside the gene matches: 8. CDR3 DNA sequence: TGTGCCAGCAGTGTAATGACAGGGGGAGGAACTGAAGCTTTCTTT. Its protein product is CASSVMTGGGTEAFF.

The V call is TRBV23-1, the J call TRBJ1-1; D not resolved. TRBV23-1 belongs to the ORF category, with a function that is uncertain. V was trimmed by 8 bases and J by 5 bases, leaving 24 bases between them. The CDR3 totals 16 residues. Here the CDR3 reads CASRPKRFKWGTEAFF. DNA for the CDR3: TGCGCCAGCCGCCCCAAGAGGTTTAAGTGGGGAACTGAAGCTTTCTTT.

This clone was recorded a few times. The CDR3 sequence is CASSSPIGRHRYGYTF. In nucleotides, the CDR3 is TGTGCCAGCAGCTCACCGATTGGCAGGCATCGGTATGGCTACACCTTC. The chain combines TRBV7-2 with TRBJ1-2; D remains ambiguous. The CDR3 extends over 16 amino acids. V lost 4 bases and J 5 bases, leaving 20 bases between the germline ends. Per the germline V gene, CDR1 is SGHTA and CDR2 is FQGNSA.

The chain uses TRBV27 and TRBJ1-5; D might be TRBD1 (5 bases). The V end lost 6 bases, the J end lost 4 bases, and 19 bases lay between the germline ends. Per germline, CDR1 MNHEY and CDR2 SMNVEV (reference sequence). The CDR3 sequence is 16 residues long. This CDR3 is CASRNFGTALNQPQHF. CDR3 sequence (DNA): TGTGCCAGCAGAAACTTTGGGACGGCACTAAATCAGCCCCAGCATTTT.

This clone was seen only a few times. The chain has TRBV2 and TRBJ2-1, with 11 bases that match TRBD2. Germline V CDR1 and CDR2: SNHLY, FYNNEI. Germline trimming cut 6 bases from V and 5 bases from J; bases unmatched to any gene: 6. This CDR3 contains 15 residues. The CDR3 loop reads CASRASSGGHNEQFF. The CDR3 coding sequence is TGTGCCAGCAGAGCGTCTAGCGGGGGGCACAATGAGCAGTTCTTC.

This sequence joins TRBV10-3 and TRBJ2-1; possibly TRBD2 for D (6 bases). This CDR3 is 16 amino acids long. Germline V lookup: CDR1 ENHRY, CDR2 SYGVKD. The V gene lost 0 bases and the J gene lost 5 bases, with 14 bases spanning the gap. CDR3 in DNA: TGTGCCATCAGTGAGTCGAGGCAGGGAGGCGACAATGAGCAGTTCTTC. It encodes CAISESRQGGDNEQFF.

The chain carries TRBV28 and TRBJ2-5; D is possibly TRBD2 (5 bases). Trimming removed 10 bases at V and 1 base at J, with 13 bases between. From germline, CDR1 is MDHEN and CDR2 SYDVKM. The CDR3 contains 13 residues. The CDR3 sequence is CATSDSGQETQYF. DNA for the CDR3: TGTGCCACTTCGGACTCCGGCCAAGAGACCCAGTACTTC.

The V and J genes are TRBV2 and TRBJ1-5; 7 bases fit TRBD1. Germline V gene data show CDR1 as SNHLY and CDR2 as FYNNEI. The CDR3 has 13 residues. V lost 6 bases to trimming and J lost 6 bases; unmatched junction nucleotides: 5. Written as DNA, the CDR3 is TGTGCCAGCAGGGTGACAGGGAGTCAGCCCCAGCATTTT. Translated, it gives CASRVTGSQPQHF.

This clone was seen more than once but under ten times. This sequence joins TRBV7-2 and TRBJ1-1; 7 positions match TRBD1. V dropped 5 bases and J dropped 8; count of bases not matched to a gene: 8. The CDR3 has 13 amino acids. From germline, CDR1 is SGHTA and CDR2 FQGNSA. The CDR3 region has the DNA TGTGCCAGCAGCCCCCGACAGGGCTCAGAAGCTTTCTTT. This translates into CASSPRQGSEAFF.

The chain links TRBV11-3 to TRBJ2-2; perhaps TRBD1 as D (5 bases). Per the germline V gene, CDR1 is SGHNT and CDR2 is YENEEA. The length of the CDR3 is 14 residues. V was cut by 5 bases and J by 1 base, with 8 bases left in between. CDR3 region: CASSPQGNTGELFF. Here the CDR3 DNA reads TGTGCCAGCAGCCCCCAGGGGAACACCGGGGAGCTGTTTTTT.

A remark on this clone: Mismatch with germline at one junction end may stem from a read error. Other DNA sequences in the same sample also yield this CDR3. V gene TRBV7-8 combines with J gene TRBJ2-3; 11 bases are a match to TRBD2. The germline V gene has CDR1 SGHVS and CDR2 FQNEAQ. This CDR3 spans 14 amino acids. The CDR3 loop reads CASSLAGGTDTQYF. CDR3 DNA sequence: TGTGCCAGCAGCCTAGCGGGGGGAACAGATACGCAGTATTTT.

This clone occurred a few times. This rearrangement joins TRBV6-4 to TRBJ2-3, with a tentative D call TRBD1 (6 bases). V lost 10 bases and J 3 bases, leaving 14 bases between the germline ends. CDR1 is MRHNA and CDR2 is SNTAGT in the germline V gene. This CDR3 spans 13 amino acids. CDR3 residues: CATSIQGTDTQYF. Written as DNA, the CDR3 is TGTGCCACCTCCATACAGGGTACAGATACGCAGTATTTT.

This chain connects TRBV30 to TRBJ2-5; D is uncertain. Germline-derived CDR1 and CDR2 are GTSNPN and SVGIG (reference sequence). Trimming removed 4 bases from V and 0 bases from J, with 6 bases in between. The length of the CDR3 is 12 residues. The CDR3 DNA is TGTGCCTGGAAAACGTACCAAGAGACCCAGTACTTC. Translated, it gives CAWKTYQETQYF.

This chain uses TRBV30 with TRBJ2-6, with TRBD1 matching 9 bases. CDR3 length: 17 residues. The V gene end was trimmed by 7 bases and the J gene end by 0 bases; junction bases not matched to a gene: 10. From germline, CDR1 is GTSNPN and CDR2 SVGIG (reference sequence). CDR3 amino acids: CAYLMGQGISGANVLTF. In DNA, the CDR3 is TGTGCCTACTTGATGGGACAGGGAATCTCTGGGGCCAACGTCCTGACTTTC.

The gene calls are TRBV10-2 and TRBJ1-2, with no clear D. Germline V gene sequence: CDR1 WSHSY, CDR2 SAAADI. V lost 5 bases and J lost 8, with 15 bases in between. The CDR3 is 13 residues long. The CDR3: CASSTDQKEGYTF. The CDR3 DNA follows: TGCGCCAGCAGTACAGACCAAAAGGAGGGCTACACCTTC.

This clone was observed a few times. The V call is TRBV9, the J call TRBJ2-3; TRBD2 matches at 12 bases. Germline CDR1 reads SGDLS; CDR2 reads YYNGEE. Trimming at V came to 1 base and at J to 2 bases, leaving 11 bases not matched to a gene. The CDR3 loop spans 19 amino acids. In nucleotides, the CDR3 is TGTGCCAGCAGCGTAAACCCTACGACTAGCGGGGGTAACACAGATACGCAGTATTTT. It encodes CASSVNPTTSGGNTDTQYF.